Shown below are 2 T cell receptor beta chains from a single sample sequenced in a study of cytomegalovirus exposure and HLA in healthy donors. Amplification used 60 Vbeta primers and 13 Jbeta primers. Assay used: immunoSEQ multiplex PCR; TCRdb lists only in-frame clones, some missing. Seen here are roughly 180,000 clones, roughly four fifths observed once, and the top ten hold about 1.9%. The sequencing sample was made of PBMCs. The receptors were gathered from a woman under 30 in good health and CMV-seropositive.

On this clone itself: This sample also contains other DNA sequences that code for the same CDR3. This CDR3 is CATSRDRGLGETQYF. The CDR3 DNA reads TGTGCCACCAGCAGAGATCGAGGGCTCGGGGAGACCCAGTACTTC. The gene calls are TRBV15 and TRBJ2-5; D is possibly TRBD2 (5 bases). Trimming shortened V by 0 bases and J by 5 bases, and 13 bases separated the two germline ends. The CDR3 length is 15 residues. CDR1 is LNHNV and CDR2 is YYDKDF in the germline V gene (reference sequence).

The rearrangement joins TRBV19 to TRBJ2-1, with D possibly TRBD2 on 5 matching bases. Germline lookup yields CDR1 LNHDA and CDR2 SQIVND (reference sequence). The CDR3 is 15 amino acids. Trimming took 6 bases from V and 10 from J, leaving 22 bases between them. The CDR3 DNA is TGTGCCAGTAGGGGCCTGATGGGAGAGCCTGACGAGCAGTTCTTC. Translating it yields CASRGLMGEPDEQFF. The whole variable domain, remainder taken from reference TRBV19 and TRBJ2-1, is DGGITQSPKYLFRKEGQNVTLSCEQNLNHDAMYWYRQDPGQGLRLIYYSQIVNDFQKGDIAEGYSVSREKKESFPLTVTSAQKNPTAFYLCASRGLMGEPDEQFFGPGTRLTVL.